The text below deals with one T cell receptor (beta chain). Its specificity is not known. A much more abundant neighbour one base away suggests this may be a read error. V dropped 5 bases and J dropped 7 bases, with 11 bases sitting between them. Germline V gene lookup returns CDR1 SEHNR and CDR2 FQNEAQ (reference sequence). The CDR3 runs to 12 residues. The data originate from a study of immune heterogeneity within non-small cell lung tumors. Study outcomes and limitations: The repertoire of each individual patient held high-frequency T-cell receptor beta clonotypes that were largely distinct from those of other patients. Different tumor locations in one patient shared dominant CDR3 beta clonotypes yet harbored unique high-frequency clones.

Bulk tumor genomic DNA served as template, at 550 to 700 ng per sample. While surgery was under way, several biopsies spaced far apart were taken per primary tumor. Patients underwent curative surgery for non-small cell lung cancer (untreated and newly diagnosed). Samples were obtained from newly diagnosed non-small cell lung cancer patients who were having surgery with curative intent. Multiplex PCR amplified TCR beta CDR3 with 32 V and 13 J primers. TCRdb passed the multiplex PCR reads through MiXCR, listing each CDR3 protein once. The sample has 5,000 or so distinct CDR3 sequences, roughly a sixth seen once.

The chain is built from TRBV7-9 and TRBJ1-1; D remains unclear. The clonotype was recovered from a middle-aged man with non-small cell lung cancer. The specimen was lung tumor tissue. CDR3 amino acids: CASSQVVFEAFF. DNA for the CDR3: TGTGCCAGCAGCCAGGTGGTCTTTGAAGCTTTCTTT.